Presented here are 25 T cell receptor beta chains from one specimen sequenced in a study of blood T cells in healthy people across ages. Using a J-beta primer mix together with a sample-barcoded 5' primer, a second PCR was run for roughly 7 to 11 cycles. In TCRdb, the 5' RACE reads were re-called with MiXCR into one record per CDR3 protein. The table shows hundreds of thousands of distinct CDR3 sequences, with roughly 64% occurring only once. The sequenced sample consisted of blood. The receptors here all came from a man aged 30 to 39 in good health.

The rearrangement joins TRBV7-2 to TRBJ2-7; TRBD2 agrees at 8 bases. Germline V CDR1 and CDR2: SGHTA, FQGNSA. V gave up 7 bases and J gave up 4 bases; unmatched junction bases: 6. The CDR3 is made up of 13 amino acids. The CDR3 loop is CASNRQRGYEQYF. CDR3 DNA sequence: TGTGCCAGCAACCGTCAGCGGGGGTACGAGCAGTACTTC.

This clonotype was observed a few times. The CDR3 is CATSRDWGTGELFF. CDR3 sequence (DNA): TGTGCCACCAGCAGAGATTGGGGTACCGGGGAGCTGTTTTTT. The chain has TRBV15 and TRBJ2-2; D is unresolved. The CDR3 loop spans 14 amino acids. V gave up 0 bases and J gave up 5 bases, with 7 bases separating them. CDR1 is LNHNV, CDR2 YYDKDF, per germline (reference sequence).

The chain has TRBV5-1 and TRBJ2-3; TRBD2 agrees at 8 bases. CDR1 and CDR2 from the germline V gene are SGHRS and YFSETQ. CDR3 size: 15 residues. V gave up 3 bases and J gave up 4 bases; unmatched junction bases: 7. CDR3 bases: TGCGCCAGCAGCTCATCTCGGGGGGGCCCAGATACGCAGTATTTT. Amino acids: CASSSSRGGPDTQYF.

The chain has TRBV20-1 and TRBJ2-6, with 8 bases aligning to TRBD1. J gave up 3 bases and V 3 bases, and 13 bases lay outside the gene matches. Germline loops: CDR1 DFQATT, CDR2 SNEGSKA (reference sequence). The CDR3 runs to 18 residues. The chain's CDR3 is CSASRVAGGGGGANVLTF. The CDR3 DNA reads TGCAGTGCTAGTCGTGTGGCAGGGGGCGGAGGTGGGGCCAACGTCCTGACTTTC.

V usage is TRBV7-2 and J usage is TRBJ1-2, with D unresolved. From germline, CDR1 is SGHTA and CDR2 FQGNSA. This CDR3 has 15 amino acids. Trimming pared 1 base from V and 1 base from J, leaving 10 bases between. CDR3 in DNA: TGTGCCAGCAGCTTAGAGGGAGGGAATAACTATGGCTACACCTTC. Its protein product is CASSLEGGNNYGYTF. Together with reference TRBV7-2 and TRBJ1-2, the CDR3 gives the full variable domain: GAGVSQSPSNKVTEKGKDVELRCDPISGHTALYWYRQSLGQGLEFLIYFQGNSAPDKSGLPSDRFSAERTGGSVSTLTIQRTQQEDSAVYLCASSLEGGNNYGYTFGSGTRLTVV.

Only one count was recorded for this clonotype. The gene calls are TRBV20-1 and TRBJ1-2; 8 bases are a match to TRBD1. V trimming: 3 bases; J trimming: 7 bases; junction bases outside the gene matches: 16. This CDR3 region has 16 residues. Germline values: CDR1 DFQATT, CDR2 SNEGSKA (reference sequence). CDR3 in amino acids: CSARTGMTTGVGGYTF. CDR3 DNA sequence: TGCAGTGCTAGGACGGGGATGACGACAGGGGTCGGTGGCTACACCTTC.

This clonotype was counted once. The chain links TRBV10-3 to TRBJ2-1, with 9 bases lining up with TRBD1. The CDR3 length is 14 residues. Germline V gives CDR1 ENHRY, CDR2 SYGVKD. V was pared by 10 bases and J by 13 bases, with 17 bases of the junction left unmatched. The CDR3 spells CATRDRVNGETQFF. The CDR3 nucleotides are TGTGCCACCAGGGACAGGGTTAATGGGGAGACCCAGTTCTTC.

The chain's CDR3 is CATHRDIAQETQYF. The CDR3 region has the DNA TGTGCCACGCACCGGGACATAGCTCAAGAGACCCAGTACTTC. The V gene is TRBV7-2, the J gene TRBJ2-5; D perhaps matches TRBD1 (6 bases). The CDR3 runs to 14 residues. In germline, CDR1 is SGHTA, CDR2 FQGNSA. V shed 10 bases and J shed 2 bases, with 17 bases lying between them.

A note on this clonotype: A much larger clone differs by one base, so this may be a read error. This chain links TRBV29-1 with TRBJ1-2; D perhaps matches TRBD1 (5 bases). V shed 0 bases and J shed 3 bases, with 14 bases lying between them. The CDR3 covers 15 residues. Germline CDR1 is SQVTM and CDR2 is ANQGSEA. In DNA, the CDR3 is TGCAGCGTTGAAGAGACCAAGGGGTTCGACTATGGCTACACCTTC. Amino acids: CSVEETKGFDYGYTF.

V usage is TRBV6-1 and J usage is TRBJ1-4; 11 bases fit TRBD1. Germline assignment: CDR1 MNHNS and CDR2 SASEGT. The CDR3 covers 15 residues. Losses at the gene ends were 6 bases for V and 7 bases for J; bases not matched to a gene: 7. The DNA for the CDR3 is TGTGCCAGCAGGGATTACGGGACAGGGGGTGAAAAACTGTTTTTT. It encodes CASRDYGTGGEKLFF.

J is TRBJ2-1 and V is TRBV2; TRBD2 matches 9 bases. The CDR3 runs 15 residues. Per germline, CDR1 SNHLY and CDR2 FYNNEI. Germline trimming cut 5 bases from V and 7 bases from J; bases unmatched to any gene: 9. The CDR3 region has the DNA TGTGCCAGCAGTAACCCCGGGACTAGCAAGAATGAGCAGTTCTTC. It codes for CASSNPGTSKNEQFF.

The chain joins TRBV19 to TRBJ1-5, with D possibly TRBD1 on 6 matching bases. The CDR3 length is 13 residues. V gave up 10 bases and J gave up 6 bases, with 16 bases separating them. CDR1 and CDR2 from the germline V gene are LNHDA and SQIVND (reference sequence). The CDR3 here is CATQTGLTQPQHF. The DNA of the CDR3 is TGTGCCACCCAAACAGGGTTGACTCAGCCCCAGCATTTT.

A few counts support this clonotype. The chain has TRBV24-1 and TRBJ2-3; possible D gene TRBD2, 6 bases. V lost 0 bases, J lost 3 bases, and 21 bases lay in between. CDR1 KGHDR and CDR2 SFDVKD come from the germline V gene. The CDR3 runs to 19 residues. The CDR3 bases are TGTGCCACCAGTGATTTGCAGGGATCGGCAGGGAGGTTAACAGATACGCAGTATTTT. Amino acid sequence: CATSDLQGSAGRLTDTQYF.

This rearrangement joins TRBV5-1 to TRBJ1-2, with unresolved D. Germline lookup yields CDR1 SGHRS and CDR2 YFSETQ. This CDR3 region has 12 residues. The V gene lost 4 bases and the J gene lost 8 bases, with 12 bases spanning the gap. The CDR3 spells CASSLETRGYTF. The CDR3 DNA is TGCGCCAGCAGCCTGGAGACCAGGGGCTACACCTTC. Drawing the rest from reference TRBV5-1 and TRBJ1-2, the complete variable domain is KAGVTQTPRYLIKTRGQQVTLSCSPISGHRSVSWYQQTPGQGLQFLFEYFSETQRNKGNFPGRFSGRQFSNSRSEMNVSTLELGDSALYLCASSLETRGYTFGSGTRLTVV.

The chain links TRBV27 to TRBJ2-1; 13 positions match TRBD2. The CDR3 sequence is 15 residues long. The germline V gene encodes CDR1 MNHEY and CDR2 SMNVEV (reference sequence). The junction had 6 bases not matched to a gene; V was cut back by 5 bases and J by 8 bases. Here the CDR3 DNA reads TGTGCCAGCAGTCCACTAGCGGGAGGGTCCTATGAGCAGTTCTTC. It encodes CASSPLAGGSYEQFF.

The chain combines TRBV12-3 or TRBV12-4 with TRBJ1-2; TRBD1 matches at 7 bases. This CDR3 comprises 13 residues. J lost 6 bases, V lost 6 bases, and 7 bases had no gene match. The CDR3 loop is CASSMTGFDGYTF. The CDR3 DNA follows: TGTGCCAGCAGCATGACAGGGTTCGATGGCTACACCTTC.

V and J are TRBV20-1 and TRBJ1-4, with TRBD1 matching over 10 bases. CDR1 and CDR2 from the germline V gene are DFQATT and SNEGSKA (reference sequence). V was pared by 5 bases and J by 3 bases, with 15 bases of the junction left unmatched. The CDR3 has 18 amino acids. The CDR3 is CSAVSGQGLKSANEKLFF. CDR3 nucleotides: TGCAGTGCTGTATCGGGACAGGGGTTGAAATCAGCTAATGAAAAACTGTTTTTT.

This clonotype occurred once. V usage is TRBV28 and J usage is TRBJ2-7, with D perhaps assigned TRBD1 or TRBD2 (5 bases each). V gave up 1 base and J gave up 0 bases, with 10 bases separating them. Germline V gene lookup returns CDR1 MDHEN and CDR2 SYDVKM. The CDR3 is 15 residues long. The CDR3 DNA is TGTGCCAGCAGTTTATCGGGGACCAACTCCTACGAGCAGTACTTC. Residues: CASSLSGTNSYEQYF.

The rearrangement uses TRBV6-1 and TRBJ2-1; D possibly uses TRBD1 or TRBD2 (5 bases each). The germline gives CDR1 MNHNS, CDR2 SASEGT. V was shortened by 1 base and J by 15 bases, with 7 bases between the two germline ends. The CDR3 length is 10 residues. CDR3 DNA sequence: TGTGCCAGCAGTGAAGGGGACCCGTTCTTC. Its translation is CASSEGDPFF.

This chain connects TRBV20-1 to TRBJ1-6, with a tentative D call TRBD1 (5 bases). V was cut by 6 bases and J by 9 bases, with 18 bases left in between. Germline V gives CDR1 DFQATT, CDR2 SNEGSKA (reference sequence). The CDR3 is made up of 14 amino acids. CDR3 sequence: CSAPGPRGSSPLHF. DNA of the CDR3: TGCAGTGCCCCCGGTCCGAGGGGAAGTTCACCCCTCCACTTT.

This clonotype has just a few counts. This rearrangement joins TRBV5-1 to TRBJ1-2, with unresolved D. Looked up from germline, CDR1 is SGHRS and CDR2 is YFSETQ. V was pared by 4 bases and J by 6 bases, with 22 bases between. The CDR3 covers 16 residues. The CDR3 sequence: CASSPDRGISRNGYTF. In DNA form, the CDR3 reads TGCGCCAGCAGCCCTGATCGAGGAATATCTAGGAATGGCTACACCTTC. Together with reference TRBV5-1 and TRBJ1-2, the CDR3 gives the full variable domain: KAGVTQTPRYLIKTRGQQVTLSCSPISGHRSVSWYQQTPGQGLQFLFEYFSETQRNKGNFPGRFSGRQFSNSRSEMNVSTLELGDSALYLCASSPDRGISRNGYTFGSGTRLTVV.

CDR3 DNA: TGCAGCGTTAAGGACAGCACAGATACGCAGTATTTT. Amino acid sequence: CSVKDSTDTQYF. The chain has TRBV29-1 and TRBJ2-3; D is uncertain. The germline V gene has CDR1 SQVTM and CDR2 ANQGSEA. The CDR3 is 12 residues long. V lost 5 bases to trimming and J lost 0 bases, with 6 bases between them.

The rearrangement uses TRBV20-1 and TRBJ1-6, with no clear D. Trimming took 0 bases from V and 2 from J, leaving 11 bases between them. The germline V gene encodes CDR1 DFQATT and CDR2 SNEGSKA (reference sequence). The CDR3 has 16 residues. CDR3 residues: CSARDEGGTYNSPLHF. CDR3 in DNA: TGCAGTGCTAGAGATGAGGGTGGGACCTATAATTCACCCCTCCACTTT.

The rearrangement joins TRBV7-2 to TRBJ2-3; TRBD2 might be the D (6 bases). The CDR3 is 16 residues long. Trimming cost V 5 bases and J 0 bases, with 15 bases left between them. The germline gives CDR1 SGHTA, CDR2 FQGNSA. The CDR3 protein is CASSTASATSTDTQYF. The CDR3 DNA is TGTGCCAGCAGCACGGCTAGCGCGACTAGCACAGATACGCAGTATTTT.

Comments on this clonotype: One end of the junction fails to match germline, which may point to a read error. V gene TRBV19 combines with J gene TRBJ2-1; 10 bases map to TRBD2. Germline V gene data show CDR1 as LNHDA and CDR2 as SQIVND (reference sequence). The CDR3 contains 16 residues. The chain's CDR3 is CAGSIKGQREGSEQFF. CDR3 sequence (DNA): TGTGCCGGTAGTATCAAGGGCCAGCGGGAGGGAAGTGAGCAGTTCTTC. Looking up the rest from reference TRBV19 and TRBJ2-1 gives the full variable domain: DGGITQSPKYLFRKEGQNVTLSCEQNLNHDAMYWYRQDPGQGLRLIYYSQIVNDFQKGDIAEGYSVSREKKESFPLTVTSAQKNPTAFYLCAGSIKGQREGSEQFFGPGTRLTVL.